This T cell receptor (beta chain) derives from a study of CD8+ T cells in alopecia areata. Extraction and reverse transcription of RNA yielded cDNA as the sequencing template. TCRdb's table, derived via immunoSEQ multiplex PCR, lists solely in-frame clones and lacks some. This sample has fewer than 250,000 clones; roughly 64% occur once, and the top ten carry about 4.2%. Points from the study as a whole: Within the top 100, expanded CD8+ clones significantly decreased with tofacitinib, as did scalp clonality. Between patients, shared TCR sequences were less clear than in mice. This was possibly due in part to HLA diversity in the patient population. For lesional scalp, especially alopecia totalis/universalis, clonality was higher than in normal scalp. Throughout tofacitinib, many expanded lesional clones continued to persist in scalp and blood.

Treatment given: oral pan-JAK inhibitor, 5-10 mg twice daily. Trimming took off 3 bases at V and 5 bases at J, with 10 bases between the two ends. Germline V gives CDR1 WSHSY, CDR2 SAAADI. CDR3 length: 14 amino acids. Worth noting for this clone: The antigen is unknown.

This sequence was found in a human donor with alopecia areata. The chain joins TRBV10-2 to TRBJ2-2; maybe TRBD1 (6 bases). Sequenced here: CD4+ T cells sorted from blood, sampled at week 4, from a patient treated with tofacitinib. The CDR3 region is CASSDQQGTGELFF. CDR3 nucleotides: TGCGCCAGCAGTGATCAACAGGGAACCGGGGAGCTGTTTTTT.